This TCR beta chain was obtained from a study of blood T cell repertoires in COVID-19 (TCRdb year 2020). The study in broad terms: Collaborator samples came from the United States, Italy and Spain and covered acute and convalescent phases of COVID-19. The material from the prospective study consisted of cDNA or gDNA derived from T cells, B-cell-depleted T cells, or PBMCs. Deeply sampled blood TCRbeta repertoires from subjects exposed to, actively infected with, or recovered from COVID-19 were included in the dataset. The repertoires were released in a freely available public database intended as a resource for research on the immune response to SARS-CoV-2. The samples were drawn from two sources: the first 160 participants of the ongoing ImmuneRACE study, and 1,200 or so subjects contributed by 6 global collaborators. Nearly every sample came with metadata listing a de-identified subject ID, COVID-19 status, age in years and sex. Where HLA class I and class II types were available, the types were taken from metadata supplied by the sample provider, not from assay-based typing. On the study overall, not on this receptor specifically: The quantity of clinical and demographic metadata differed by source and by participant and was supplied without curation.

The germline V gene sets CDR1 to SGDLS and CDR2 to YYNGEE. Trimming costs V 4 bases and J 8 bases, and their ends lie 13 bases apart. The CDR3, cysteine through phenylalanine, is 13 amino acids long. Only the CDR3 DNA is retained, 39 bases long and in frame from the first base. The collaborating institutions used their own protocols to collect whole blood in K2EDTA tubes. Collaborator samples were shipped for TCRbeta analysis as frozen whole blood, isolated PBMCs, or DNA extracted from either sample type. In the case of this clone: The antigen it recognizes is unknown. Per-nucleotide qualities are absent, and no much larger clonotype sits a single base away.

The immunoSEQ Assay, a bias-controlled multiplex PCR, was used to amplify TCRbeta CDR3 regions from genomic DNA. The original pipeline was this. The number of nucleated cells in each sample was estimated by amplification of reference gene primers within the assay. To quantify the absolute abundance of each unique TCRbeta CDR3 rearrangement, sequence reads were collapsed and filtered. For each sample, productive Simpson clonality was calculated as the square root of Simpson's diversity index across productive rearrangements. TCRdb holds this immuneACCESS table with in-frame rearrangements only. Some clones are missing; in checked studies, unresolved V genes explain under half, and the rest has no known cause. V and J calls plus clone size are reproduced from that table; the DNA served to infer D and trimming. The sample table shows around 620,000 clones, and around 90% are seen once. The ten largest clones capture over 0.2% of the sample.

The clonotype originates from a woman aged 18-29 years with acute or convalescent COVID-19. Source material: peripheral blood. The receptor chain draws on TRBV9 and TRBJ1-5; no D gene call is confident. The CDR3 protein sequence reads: CASSPEGLEPQHF. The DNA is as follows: TGTGCCAGCAGCCCTGAGGGTTTGGAGCCCCAGCATTTT. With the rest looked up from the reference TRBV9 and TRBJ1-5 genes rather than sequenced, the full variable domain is DSGVTQTPKHLITATGQRVTLRCSPRSGDLSVYWYQQSLDQGLQFLIQYYNGEERAKGNILERFSAQQFPDLHSELNLSSLELGDSALYFCASSPEGLEPQHFGDGTRLSIL.